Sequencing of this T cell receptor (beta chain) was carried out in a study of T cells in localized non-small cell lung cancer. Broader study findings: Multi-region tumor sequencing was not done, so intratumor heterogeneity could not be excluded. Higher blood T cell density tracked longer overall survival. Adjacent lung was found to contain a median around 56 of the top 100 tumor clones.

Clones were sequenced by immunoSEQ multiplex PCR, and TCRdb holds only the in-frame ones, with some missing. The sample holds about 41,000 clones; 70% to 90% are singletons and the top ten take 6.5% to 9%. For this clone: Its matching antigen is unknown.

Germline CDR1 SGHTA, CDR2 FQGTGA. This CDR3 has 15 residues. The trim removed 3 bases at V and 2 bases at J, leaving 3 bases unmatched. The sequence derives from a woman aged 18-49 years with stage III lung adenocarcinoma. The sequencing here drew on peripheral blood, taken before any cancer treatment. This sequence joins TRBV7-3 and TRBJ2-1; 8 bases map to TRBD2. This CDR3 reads CASSFAGLAYNEQFF. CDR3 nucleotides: TGTGCCAGCAGCTTCGCGGGACTAGCCTACAATGAGCAGTTCTTC.